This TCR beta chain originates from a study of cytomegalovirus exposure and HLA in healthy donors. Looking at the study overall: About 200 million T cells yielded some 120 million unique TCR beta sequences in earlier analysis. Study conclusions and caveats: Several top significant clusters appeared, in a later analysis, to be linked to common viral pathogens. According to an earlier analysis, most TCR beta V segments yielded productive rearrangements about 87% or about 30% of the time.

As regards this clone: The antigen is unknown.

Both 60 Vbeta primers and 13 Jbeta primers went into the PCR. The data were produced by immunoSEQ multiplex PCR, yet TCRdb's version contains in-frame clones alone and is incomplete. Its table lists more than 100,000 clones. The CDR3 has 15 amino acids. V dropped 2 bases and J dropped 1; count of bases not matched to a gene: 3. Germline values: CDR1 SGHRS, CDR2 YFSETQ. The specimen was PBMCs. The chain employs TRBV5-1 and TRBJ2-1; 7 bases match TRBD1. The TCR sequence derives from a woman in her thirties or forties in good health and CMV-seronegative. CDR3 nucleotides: TGCGCCAGCAGCTTAGGGGGCGCGTCCTACAATGAGCAGTTCTTC. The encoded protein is CASSLGGASYNEQFF.